Each of the 10 T cell receptor beta chains below was sequenced from the same sample in a study of T cell repertoires in cytomegalovirus infection (dated by TCRdb to the late 2010s). Antigens for these TCRs are unknown. TCRdb records Illumina HiSeq 1500 as the sequencer. Starting from the raw public reads, TCRdb applied fastp trimming at Q25, assembled clones with MiXCR and retained in-frame beta chains. A single entry per CDR3 protein holds the most common genes and DNA from its merged rows. The sample table contains 44,000 or so distinct CDR3 sequences; only one count was recorded for about a fifth of them. The ten largest make up 70% to 90% of the sample. The treatment or condition label of this sample denotes: in vitro stimulation with specific CMV peptide epitopes to enrich CMV-specific T cells. This specimen consisted of CD8+ T cells from cultured PBMCs, obtained from culture after CMV antigen stimulation. These receptors came from a human donor in good health (CMV status not recorded). Some clones in this sample may be carry-over from other donors' samples.

In its sample, this clonotype was seen a few times. The rearrangement joins TRBV5-1 to TRBJ1-5; TRBD1 is a possible D gene (6 bases). Germline lookup yields CDR1 SGHRS and CDR2 YFSETQ. Trimming left V 0 bases short and J 2 bases short, with 12 bases between. CDR3 size: 16 residues. In DNA form, the CDR3 reads TGCGCCAGCAGCTTGGAGGGGGGATCGGGCAATCAGCCCCAGCATTTT. This codes for CASSLEGGSGNQPQHF.

This sequence joins TRBV7-8 and TRBJ2-7, with D possibly being TRBD2 (6 bases). The J call may not be correct, given that the DNA end is closer to TRBJ2-1. The CDR3 is 12 residues long. Germline lookup yields CDR1 SGHVS and CDR2 FQNEAQ. The CDR3 DNA follows: TGTGCCAGCAGCCCGACGGACTACGAGCAGTTCTTC. This encodes CASSPTDYEQFF.

V gene TRBV7-8 combines with J gene TRBJ1-5; no clear D gene. Deletions cut 2 bases from V and 2 bases from J, with 10 bases between. Looked up from germline, CDR1 is SGHVS and CDR2 is FQNEAQ. The CDR3 spans 15 residues. CDR3 DNA: TGTGCCAGCAGCTTACGGGTGGCAGGCAATCAGCCCCAGCATTTT. Translating it yields CASSLRVAGNQPQHF.

This clonotype was seen only a few times. The chain carries TRBV12-3 or TRBV12-4 and TRBJ2-5; 10 bases are a match to TRBD1. CDR3 length equals 15 residues. Unmatched junction bases numbered 5, after V lost 6 bases and J lost 1 base. The CDR3 region is CASRPGQGTQETQYF. The CDR3 nucleotides read TGTGCCAGCAGACCGGGACAGGGGACCCAAGAGACCCAGTACTTC.

A few counts support this clonotype. The chain is built from TRBV7-9 and TRBJ2-1; D is perhaps TRBD1 (6 bases). Germline assignment: CDR1 SEHNR and CDR2 FQNEAQ (reference sequence). Trimming shortened V by 6 bases and J by 8 bases, and 20 bases separated the two germline ends. The CDR3 spans 15 residues. For the CDR3, the DNA is TGTGCCAGCAGGAACGGGACACCTTTGGGCTATGAGCAGTTCTTC. Translation: CASRNGTPLGYEQFF.

This clonotype was seen a handful of times. The chain combines TRBV7-8 with TRBJ1-2; weak D call: TRBD1 (6 bases). The V gene lost 3 bases and the J gene lost 0 bases, with 8 bases spanning the gap. Germline V CDR1 and CDR2: SGHVS, FQNEAQ. The CDR3 contains 14 residues. CDR3 protein: CASSFDRTNYGYTF. The CDR3 DNA reads as TGTGCCAGCAGCTTCGACAGGACTAACTATGGCTACACCTTC.

V usage is TRBV28 and J usage is TRBJ2-7; tentatively, D is TRBD2 (6 bases). Germline loops: CDR1 MDHEN, CDR2 SYDVKM. Trimming took 5 bases from V and 3 from J, leaving 17 bases between them. The CDR3 length is 15 residues. The CDR3 spells CASSLPTRSIYEQYF. CDR3 nucleotide sequence: TGTGCCAGCAGTCTCCCGACTAGGAGTATCTACGAGCAGTACTTC.

The table lists this clonotype with a few counts. The genes are TRBV5-5 and TRBJ2-7; possibly TRBD2 for D (5 bases). V was shortened by 3 bases and J by 1 base, with 14 bases between the two germline ends. The germline V gene has CDR1 SGHKS and CDR2 YYEKEE (reference sequence). The CDR3 extends over 15 amino acids. The CDR3 region is CASSSAGDSSYEQYF. The CDR3 DNA reads TGTGCCAGCAGCTCAGCCGGGGATTCTTCCTACGAGCAGTACTTC.

This sequence joins TRBV7-3 and TRBJ1-1; a weak D match, TRBD1 (6 bases). CDR1 and CDR2 (germline): SGHTA, FQGTGA. Deletions cut 2 bases from V and 8 bases from J, with 21 bases between. This CDR3 is 16 amino acids long. CDR3 protein: CASSLSGGRGLSEAFF. The DNA for the CDR3 is TGTGCCAGCAGCTTATCGGGGGGCAGGGGACTTTCCGAAGCTTTCTTT.

The chain recombines TRBV4-1 with TRBJ2-5, with TRBD2 matching over 10 bases. The CDR3 length is 15 residues. V was pared by 0 bases and J by 6 bases, with 4 bases of the junction left unmatched. Germline CDR1 is MGHRA and CDR2 is YSYEKL. CDR3 bases: TGCGCCAGCAGCCAAGATACTAGCGGGGTGAAGACCCAGTACTTC. It specifies CASSQDTSGVKTQYF.